Sequencing of this T cell receptor (beta chain) was carried out in a study of vaccination and CD4 T cells after COVID-19. The Oncomine TCR Beta short-read assay was applied to DNA of cultured CD4+ T cells. Each CDR3 protein gets one entry after TCRdb re-called the PCR reads with MiXCR. The table has about 17,000 distinct CDR3 sequences, 50% to 70% seen once; the top ten hold around 5.5%. Regarding treatment: approximately nine-day PBMC culture with coronavirus spike peptide pools or control peptides (ViraFEST assay). Per-well cultures of two million PBMCs received roughly 9.3 IU/ml IL-2 and around 10 ug/ml peptide pools. Negative selection yielded CD4+ T cells from day-10 cultures. Trimming left V 6 bases short and J 5 bases short, with 13 bases between. From germline, CDR1 is MNHNS and CDR2 SASEGT. The CDR3 covers 13 residues. With regard to this clonotype: Its antigen is unidentified.

Study observations and caveats: A relatively small number of convalescent patients were studied, and no early post-infection timepoints were included. In median terms, SARS-CoV-2-reactive clonotypes went from 21 to 38, a nonsignificant rise.

The V and J genes are TRBV6-1 and TRBJ1-2; D gene ambiguous. The source was CD4+ T cells from blood, cultured in vitro, collected after SARS-CoV-2 vaccination. The sequence derives from a human donor who had recovered from COVID-19. CDR3 sequence (DNA): TGTGCCAGCAGGGGAGGCTCATCTTATGGCTACACCTTC. Amino acid sequence: CASRGGSSYGYTF.